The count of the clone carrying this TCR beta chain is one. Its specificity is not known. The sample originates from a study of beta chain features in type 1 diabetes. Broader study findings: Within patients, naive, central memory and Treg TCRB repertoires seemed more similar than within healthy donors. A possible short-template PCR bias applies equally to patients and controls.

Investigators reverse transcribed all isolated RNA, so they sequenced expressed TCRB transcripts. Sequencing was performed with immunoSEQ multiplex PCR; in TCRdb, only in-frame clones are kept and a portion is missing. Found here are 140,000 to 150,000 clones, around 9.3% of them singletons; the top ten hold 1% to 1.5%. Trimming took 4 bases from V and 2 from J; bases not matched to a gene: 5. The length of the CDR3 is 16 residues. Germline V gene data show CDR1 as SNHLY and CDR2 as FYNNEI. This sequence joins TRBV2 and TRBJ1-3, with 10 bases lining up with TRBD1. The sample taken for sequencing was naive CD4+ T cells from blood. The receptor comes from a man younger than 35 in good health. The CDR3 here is CASSATGTGAGNTIYF. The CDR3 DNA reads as TGTGCCAGCAGTGCAACCGGGACAGGGGCTGGAAACACCATATATTTT.